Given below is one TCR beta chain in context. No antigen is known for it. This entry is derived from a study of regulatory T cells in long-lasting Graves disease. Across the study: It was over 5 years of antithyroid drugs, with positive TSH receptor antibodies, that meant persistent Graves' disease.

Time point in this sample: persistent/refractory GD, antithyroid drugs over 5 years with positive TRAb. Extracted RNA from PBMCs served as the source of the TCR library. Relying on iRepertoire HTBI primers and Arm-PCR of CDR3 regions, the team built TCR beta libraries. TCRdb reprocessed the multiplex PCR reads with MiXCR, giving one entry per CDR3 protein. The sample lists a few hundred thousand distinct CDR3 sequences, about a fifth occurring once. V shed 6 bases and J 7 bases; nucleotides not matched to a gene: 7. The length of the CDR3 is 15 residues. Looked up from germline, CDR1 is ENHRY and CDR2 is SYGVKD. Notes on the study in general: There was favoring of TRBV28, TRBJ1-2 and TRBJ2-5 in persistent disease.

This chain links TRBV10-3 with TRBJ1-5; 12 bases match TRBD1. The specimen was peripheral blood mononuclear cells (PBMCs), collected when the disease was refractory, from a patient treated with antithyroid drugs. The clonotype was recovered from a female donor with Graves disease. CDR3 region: CAISGTGGVWQPQHF. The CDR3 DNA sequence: TGTGCCATCAGCGGGACAGGGGGCGTTTGGCAGCCCCAGCATTTT.